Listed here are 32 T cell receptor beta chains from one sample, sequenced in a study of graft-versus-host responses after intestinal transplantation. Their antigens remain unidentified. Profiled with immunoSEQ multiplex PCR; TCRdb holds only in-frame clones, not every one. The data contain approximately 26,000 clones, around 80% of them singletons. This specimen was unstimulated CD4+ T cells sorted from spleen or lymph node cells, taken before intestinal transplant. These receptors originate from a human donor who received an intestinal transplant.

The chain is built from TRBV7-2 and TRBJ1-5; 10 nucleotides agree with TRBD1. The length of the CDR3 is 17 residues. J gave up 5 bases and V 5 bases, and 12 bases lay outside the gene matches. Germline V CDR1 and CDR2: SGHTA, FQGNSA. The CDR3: CASSLPPGQGKHQPQHF. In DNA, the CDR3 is TGTGCCAGCAGCCTACCTCCGGGACAGGGGAAACATCAGCCCCAGCATTTT. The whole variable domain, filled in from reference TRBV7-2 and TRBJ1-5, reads GAGVSQSPSNKVTEKGKDVELRCDPISGHTALYWYRQSLGQGLEFLIYFQGNSAPDKSGLPSDRFSAERTGGSVSTLTIQRTQQEDSAVYLCASSLPPGQGKHQPQHFGDGTRLSIL.

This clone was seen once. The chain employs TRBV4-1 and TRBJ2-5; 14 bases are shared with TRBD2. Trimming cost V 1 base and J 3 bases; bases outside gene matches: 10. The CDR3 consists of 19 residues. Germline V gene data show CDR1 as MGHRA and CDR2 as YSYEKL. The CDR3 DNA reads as TGCGCCAGCAGCCAAGTACCGACTAGCGGGAGGGCCGGGGAAGAGACCCAGTACTTC. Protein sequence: CASSQVPTSGRAGEETQYF.

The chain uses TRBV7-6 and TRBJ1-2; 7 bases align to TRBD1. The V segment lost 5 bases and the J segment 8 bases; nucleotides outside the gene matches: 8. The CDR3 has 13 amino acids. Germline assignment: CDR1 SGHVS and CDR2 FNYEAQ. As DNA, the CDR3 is TGTGCCAGCAGCCTACCACAGGGGCTGGGCTACACCTTC. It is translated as CASSLPQGLGYTF.

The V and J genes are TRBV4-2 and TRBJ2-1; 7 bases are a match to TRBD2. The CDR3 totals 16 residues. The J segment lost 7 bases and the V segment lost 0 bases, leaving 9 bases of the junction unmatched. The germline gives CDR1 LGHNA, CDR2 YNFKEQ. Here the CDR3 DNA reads TGTGCCAGCAGCCAAGAATCGGCGGGAGTAGGGAATGAGCAGTTCTTC. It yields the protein CASSQESAGVGNEQFF.

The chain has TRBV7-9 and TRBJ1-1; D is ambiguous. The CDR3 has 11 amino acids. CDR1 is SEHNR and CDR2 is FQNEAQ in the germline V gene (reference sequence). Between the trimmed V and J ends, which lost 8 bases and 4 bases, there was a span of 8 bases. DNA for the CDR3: TGTGCCAGCGGATCGGGCACTGAAGCTTTCTTT. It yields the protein CASGSGTEAFF. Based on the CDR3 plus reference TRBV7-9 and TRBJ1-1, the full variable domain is DTGVSQNPRHKITKRGQNVTFRCDPISEHNRLYWYRQTLGQGPEFLTYFQNEAQLEKSRLLSDRFSAERPKGSFSTLEIQRTEQGDSAMYLCASGSGTEAFFGQGTRLTVV.

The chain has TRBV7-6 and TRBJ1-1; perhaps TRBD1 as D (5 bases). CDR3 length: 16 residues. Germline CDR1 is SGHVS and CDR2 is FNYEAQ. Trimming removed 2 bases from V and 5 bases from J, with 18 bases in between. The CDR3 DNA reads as TGTGCCAGCAGCTTAAGGGCTAATAGGGGACCGACTGAAGCTTTCTTT. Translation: CASSLRANRGPTEAFF.

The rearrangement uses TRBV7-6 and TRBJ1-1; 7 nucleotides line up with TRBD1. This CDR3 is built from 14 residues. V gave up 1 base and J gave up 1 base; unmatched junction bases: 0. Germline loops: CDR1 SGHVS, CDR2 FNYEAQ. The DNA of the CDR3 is TGTGCCAGCAGCTTAGGACAGGGGAACACTGAAGCTTTCTTT. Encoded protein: CASSLGQGNTEAFF.

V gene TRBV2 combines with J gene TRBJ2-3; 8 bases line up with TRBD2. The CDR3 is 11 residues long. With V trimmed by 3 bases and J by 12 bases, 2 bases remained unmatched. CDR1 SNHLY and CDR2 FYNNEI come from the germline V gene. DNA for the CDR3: TGTGCCAGCAGTGACGGGGGGGTTCAGTATTTT. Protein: CASSDGGVQYF.

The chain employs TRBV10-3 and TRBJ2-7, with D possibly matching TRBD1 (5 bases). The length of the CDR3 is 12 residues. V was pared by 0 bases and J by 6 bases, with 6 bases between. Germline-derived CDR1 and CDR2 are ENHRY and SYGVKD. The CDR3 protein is CAISESQGEQYF. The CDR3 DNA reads TGTGCCATCAGTGAGTCCCAGGGCGAGCAGTACTTC.

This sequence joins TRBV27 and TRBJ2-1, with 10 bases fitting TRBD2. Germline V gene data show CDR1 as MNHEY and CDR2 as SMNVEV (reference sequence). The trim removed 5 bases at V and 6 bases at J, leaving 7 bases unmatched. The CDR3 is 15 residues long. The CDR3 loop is CASSQSGRARNEQFF. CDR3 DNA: TGTGCCAGCAGTCAAAGCGGGAGGGCCCGCAATGAGCAGTTCTTC.

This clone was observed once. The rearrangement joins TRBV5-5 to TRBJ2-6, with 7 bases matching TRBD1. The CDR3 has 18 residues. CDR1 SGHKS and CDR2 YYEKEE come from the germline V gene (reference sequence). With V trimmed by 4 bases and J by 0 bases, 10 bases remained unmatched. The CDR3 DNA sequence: TGTGCCAGCAGCCGACTTGACAGGGTTATCTCTGGGGCCAACGTCCTGACTTTC. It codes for CASSRLDRVISGANVLTF.

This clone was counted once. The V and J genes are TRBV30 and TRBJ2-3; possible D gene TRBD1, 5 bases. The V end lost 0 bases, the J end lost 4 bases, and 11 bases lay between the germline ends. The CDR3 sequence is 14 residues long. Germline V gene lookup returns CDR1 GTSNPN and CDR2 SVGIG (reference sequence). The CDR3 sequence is CAWSVGLGADTQYF. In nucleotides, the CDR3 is TGTGCCTGGAGTGTAGGTCTAGGGGCAGATACGCAGTATTTT.

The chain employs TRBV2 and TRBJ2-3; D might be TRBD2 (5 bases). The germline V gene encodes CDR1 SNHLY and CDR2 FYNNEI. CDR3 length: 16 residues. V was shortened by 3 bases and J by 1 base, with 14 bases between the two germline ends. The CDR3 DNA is TGTGCCAGCAGTGAGGCAGCGAGAGCGGGCACAGATACGCAGTATTTT. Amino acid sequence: CASSEAARAGTDTQYF.

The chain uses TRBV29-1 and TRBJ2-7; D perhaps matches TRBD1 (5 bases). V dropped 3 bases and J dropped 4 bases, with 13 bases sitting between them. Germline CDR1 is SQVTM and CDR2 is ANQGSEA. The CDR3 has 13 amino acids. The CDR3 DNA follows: TGCAGCGTTGAGGGCCAGGGTGGGTACGAGCAGTACTTC. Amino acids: CSVEGQGGYEQYF.

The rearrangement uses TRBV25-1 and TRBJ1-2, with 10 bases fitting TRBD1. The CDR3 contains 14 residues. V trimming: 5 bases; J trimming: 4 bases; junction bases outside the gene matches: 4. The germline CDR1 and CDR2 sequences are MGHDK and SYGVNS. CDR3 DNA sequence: TGTGCCAGCAGTCCGACAGGGGGCTCCTATGGCTACACCTTC. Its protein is CASSPTGGSYGYTF.

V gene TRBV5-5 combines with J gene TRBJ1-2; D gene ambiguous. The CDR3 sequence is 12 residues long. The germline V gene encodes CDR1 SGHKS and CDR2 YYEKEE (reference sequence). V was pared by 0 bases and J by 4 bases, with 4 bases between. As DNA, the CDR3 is TGTGCCAGCAGCTTGGCCGGCTATGGCTACACCTTC. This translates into CASSLAGYGYTF.

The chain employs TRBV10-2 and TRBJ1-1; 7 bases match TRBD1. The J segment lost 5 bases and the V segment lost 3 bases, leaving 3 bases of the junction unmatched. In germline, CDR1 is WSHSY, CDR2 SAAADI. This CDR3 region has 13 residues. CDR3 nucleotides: TGCGCCAGCAGTGAAAACAGGGGAACTGAAGCTTTCTTT. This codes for CASSENRGTEAFF.

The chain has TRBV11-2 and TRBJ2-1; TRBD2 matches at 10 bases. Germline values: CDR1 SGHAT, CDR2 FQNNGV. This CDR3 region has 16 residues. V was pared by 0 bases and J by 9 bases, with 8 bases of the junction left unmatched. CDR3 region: CASSLEILAGVGEQFF. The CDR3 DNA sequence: TGTGCCAGCAGCTTAGAAATCCTAGCGGGAGTTGGTGAGCAGTTCTTC.

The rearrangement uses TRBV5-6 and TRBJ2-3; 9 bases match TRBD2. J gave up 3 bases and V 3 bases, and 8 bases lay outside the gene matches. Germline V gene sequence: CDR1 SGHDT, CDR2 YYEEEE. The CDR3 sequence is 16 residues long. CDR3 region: CASSSSHSGGTDTQYF. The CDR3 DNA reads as TGTGCCAGCAGCTCCTCCCATAGCGGGGGAACAGATACGCAGTATTTT.

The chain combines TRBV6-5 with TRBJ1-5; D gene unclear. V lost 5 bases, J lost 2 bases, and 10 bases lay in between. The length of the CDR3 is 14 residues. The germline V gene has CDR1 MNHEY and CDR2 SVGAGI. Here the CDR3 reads CASSPRGGNQPQHF. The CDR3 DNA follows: TGTGCCAGCAGTCCTCGCGGGGGCAATCAGCCCCAGCATTTT.

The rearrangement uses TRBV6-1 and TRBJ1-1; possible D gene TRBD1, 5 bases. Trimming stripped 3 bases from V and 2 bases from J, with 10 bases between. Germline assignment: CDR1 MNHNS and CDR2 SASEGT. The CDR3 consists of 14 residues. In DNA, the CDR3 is TGTGCCAGCAGTGAGCTTACAGGTAACACTGAAGCTTTCTTT. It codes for CASSELTGNTEAFF.

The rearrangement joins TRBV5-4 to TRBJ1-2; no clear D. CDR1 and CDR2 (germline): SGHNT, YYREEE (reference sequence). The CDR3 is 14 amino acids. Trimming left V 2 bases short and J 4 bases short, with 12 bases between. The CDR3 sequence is CASSFAGFGYGYTF. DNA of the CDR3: TGTGCCAGCAGCTTTGCCGGCTTTGGCTATGGCTACACCTTC.

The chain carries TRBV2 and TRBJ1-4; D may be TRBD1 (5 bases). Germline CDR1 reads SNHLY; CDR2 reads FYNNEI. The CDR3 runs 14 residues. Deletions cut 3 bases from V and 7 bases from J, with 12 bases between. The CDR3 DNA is TGTGCCAGCAGTGACGGGGGGGACGGTGAAAAACTGTTTTTT. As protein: CASSDGGDGEKLFF.

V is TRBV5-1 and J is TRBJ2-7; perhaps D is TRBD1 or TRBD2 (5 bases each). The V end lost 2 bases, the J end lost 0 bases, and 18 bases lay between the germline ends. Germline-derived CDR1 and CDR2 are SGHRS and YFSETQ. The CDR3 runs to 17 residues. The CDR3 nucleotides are TGCGCCAGCAGCTTTGGGGGTTCGGCGGTTCCCTCCTACGAGCAGTACTTC. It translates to CASSFGGSAVPSYEQYF.

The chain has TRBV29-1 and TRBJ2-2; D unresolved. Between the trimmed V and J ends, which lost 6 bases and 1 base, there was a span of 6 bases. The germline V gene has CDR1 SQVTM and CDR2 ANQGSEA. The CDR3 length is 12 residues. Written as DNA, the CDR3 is TGCAGCGTCCACAGGAACACCGGGGAGCTGTTTTTT. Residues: CSVHRNTGELFF.

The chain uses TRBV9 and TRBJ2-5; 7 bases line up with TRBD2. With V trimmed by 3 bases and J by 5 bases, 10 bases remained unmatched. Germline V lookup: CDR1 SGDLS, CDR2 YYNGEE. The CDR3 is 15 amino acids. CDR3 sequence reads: CASSGGAGREETQYF. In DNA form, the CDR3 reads TGTGCCAGCAGCGGTGGGGCGGGGAGGGAGGAGACCCAGTACTTC.

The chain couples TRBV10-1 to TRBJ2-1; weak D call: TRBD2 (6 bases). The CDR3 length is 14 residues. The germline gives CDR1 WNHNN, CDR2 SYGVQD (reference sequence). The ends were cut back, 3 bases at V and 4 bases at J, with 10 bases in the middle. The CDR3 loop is CASSDGTPYNEQFF. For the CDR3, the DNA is TGCGCCAGCAGTGACGGGACTCCATACAATGAGCAGTTCTTC.

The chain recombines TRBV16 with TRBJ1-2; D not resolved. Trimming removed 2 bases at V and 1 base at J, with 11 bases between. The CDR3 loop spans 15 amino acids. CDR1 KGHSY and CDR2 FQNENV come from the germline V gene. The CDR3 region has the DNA TGTGCCAGCAGCCAAGGCAGATCCTTTAACTATGGCTACACCTTC. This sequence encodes CASSQGRSFNYGYTF.

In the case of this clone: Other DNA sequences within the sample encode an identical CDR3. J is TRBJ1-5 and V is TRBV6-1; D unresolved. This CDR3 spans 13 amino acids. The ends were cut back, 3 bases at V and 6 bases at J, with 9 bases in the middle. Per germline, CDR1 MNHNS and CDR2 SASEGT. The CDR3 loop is CASSEGMGQPQHF. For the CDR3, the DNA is TGTGCCAGCAGTGAGGGGATGGGTCAGCCCCAGCATTTT.

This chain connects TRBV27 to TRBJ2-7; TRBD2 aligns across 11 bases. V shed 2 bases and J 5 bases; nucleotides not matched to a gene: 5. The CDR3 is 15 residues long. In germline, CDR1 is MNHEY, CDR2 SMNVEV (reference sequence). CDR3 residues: CASSLAASGRNEQYF. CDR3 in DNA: TGTGCCAGCAGTTTAGCGGCTAGCGGGAGGAACGAGCAGTACTTC.

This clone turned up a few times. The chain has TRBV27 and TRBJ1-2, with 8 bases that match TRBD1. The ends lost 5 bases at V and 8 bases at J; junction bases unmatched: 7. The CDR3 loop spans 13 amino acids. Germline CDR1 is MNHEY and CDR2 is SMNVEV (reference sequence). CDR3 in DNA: TGTGCCAGCAGTCCCCAGGGGGCACGGGGCTACACCTTC. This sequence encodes CASSPQGARGYTF.

Written as DNA, the CDR3 is TGTGCCAGCAGCTTCGCGGGAGGGCCGACAGATACGCAGTATTTT. The encoded protein is CASSFAGGPTDTQYF. This sequence joins TRBV5-6 and TRBJ2-3, with 9 bases lining up with TRBD2. J lost 3 bases, V lost 2 bases, and 4 bases had no gene match. The CDR3 extends over 15 amino acids. The germline V gene has CDR1 SGHDT and CDR2 YYEEEE.